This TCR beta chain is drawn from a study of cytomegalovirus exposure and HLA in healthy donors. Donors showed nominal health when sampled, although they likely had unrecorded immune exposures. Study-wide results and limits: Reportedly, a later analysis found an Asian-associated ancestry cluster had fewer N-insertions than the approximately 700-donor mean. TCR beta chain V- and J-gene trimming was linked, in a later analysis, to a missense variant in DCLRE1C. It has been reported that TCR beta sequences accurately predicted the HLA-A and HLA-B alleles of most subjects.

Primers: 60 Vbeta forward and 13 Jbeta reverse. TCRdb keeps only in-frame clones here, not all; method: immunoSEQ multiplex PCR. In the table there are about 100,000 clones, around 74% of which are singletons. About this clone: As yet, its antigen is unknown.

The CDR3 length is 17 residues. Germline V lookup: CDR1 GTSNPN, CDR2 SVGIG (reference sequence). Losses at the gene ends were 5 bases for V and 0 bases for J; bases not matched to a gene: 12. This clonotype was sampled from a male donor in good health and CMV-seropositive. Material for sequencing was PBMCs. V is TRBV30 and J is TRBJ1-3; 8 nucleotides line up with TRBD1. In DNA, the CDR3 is TGTGCCTGGGTTCTAGATAGGGACAGGCTCTCTGGAAACACCATATATTTT. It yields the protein CAWVLDRDRLSGNTIYF.